A single sample is the source of the 3 T cell receptor beta chains below, sequenced in a study of shared clonotypes between healthy human individuals. Only in-frame clones appear in the TCRdb table, and some are missing; sequencing was by immunoSEQ multiplex PCR. The repertoire includes 730,000 or so clones, 72% of them detected once, and 1.8% sits in the top ten. Source material: memory CD4+ T cells sorted from blood. Documented subset: CD45RA-negative fraction. These receptors originate from a woman aged 25 to 45 in good health.

Note on this clone: Other DNA sequences in the sample encode the same CDR3. The J gene is TRBJ1-2, the V gene TRBV5-1; 12 nucleotides match TRBD1. The CDR3 has 14 amino acids. V was clipped by 5 bases and J by 8 bases; unmatched bases: 7. CDR1 is SGHRS, CDR2 YFSETQ, per germline. CDR3 residues: CASSPGTGGFGYTF. The CDR3 nucleotides read TGCGCCAGCAGTCCTGGGACAGGGGGCTTCGGCTACACCTTC.

V is TRBV5-5 and J is TRBJ1-1, with D tentatively TRBD1 (5 bases). The CDR3 totals 13 residues. The ends were cut back, 0 bases at V and 6 bases at J, with 9 bases in the middle. Germline CDR1 reads SGHKS; CDR2 reads YYEKEE (reference sequence). In DNA form, the CDR3 reads TGTGCCAGCAGCTTGGAATGGGGCGCTGAAGCTTTCTTT. Encoded protein: CASSLEWGAEAFF.

This clone appeared a few times. The identical CDR3 is also encoded by other nucleotide sequences in the sample. CDR3 nucleotides: TGTGCCAGCAGTTCCGACAGGGTCCGCGGCTACACCTTC. Amino acid sequence: CASSSDRVRGYTF. This rearrangement joins TRBV28 to TRBJ1-2; TRBD1 aligns across 7 bases. Germline CDR1 is MDHEN and CDR2 is SYDVKM. Losses at the gene ends were 4 bases for V and 8 bases for J; bases not matched to a gene: 7. The CDR3 loop spans 13 amino acids.